A single T cell receptor (beta chain) is shown here with its context. What it binds is unknown. The use of a sample-barcoded 5' primer and a J-beta primer mix characterized a second PCR of about 7 to 12 cycles. The yield of each sample was at least 2.5 million CDR3-containing paired-end reads. TCRdb itself ran the 5' RACE reads through MiXCR, one entry per CDR3 protein. This table has approximately 780,000 distinct CDR3 sequences, roughly 24% appearing once. The data were obtained in a study of blood T cells in healthy people across ages. Points from the study as a whole: Percentage of naive T cells showed a strong correlation with TCR beta diversity.

CDR1 and CDR2 from the germline V gene are SEHNR and FQNEAQ (reference sequence). V was cut by 9 bases and J by 5 bases, with 16 bases left in between. This CDR3 is built from 13 residues. The sample was also linked to a second study, of T cells of mothers and their children. That study reports: A few healthy Caucasian mothers, along with their six children, served as the donors.

The source material was blood. The chain has TRBV7-9 and TRBJ1-1; the D is unclear. This TCR was recovered from a boy aged 5-17 years in good health. The CDR3 reads CASSPPWDTEAFF. The CDR3 region has the DNA TGTGCCAGTAGCCCCCCGTGGGATACTGAAGCTTTCTTT. The full variable domain, with the rest looked up from reference TRBV7-9 and TRBJ1-1, is DTGVSQNPRHKITKRGQNVTFRCDPISEHNRLYWYRQTLGQGPEFLTYFQNEAQLEKSRLLSDRFSAERPKGSFSTLEIQRTEQGDSAMYLCASSPPWDTEAFFGQGTRLTVV.